Sequencing of this T cell receptor beta chain was carried out in a study of T-cell memory formation after mild COVID-19. One entry per CDR3 protein results from TCRdb running MiXCR on the 5' RACE reads. This sample has about 500,000 distinct CDR3 sequences, with roughly 20% found just once. The trim removed 0 bases at V and 7 bases at J, leaving 17 bases unmatched. This CDR3 spans 18 amino acids. Germline CDR1 reads SGDLS; CDR2 reads YYNGEE. Overall study results and limits: Chiefly within CM and EM were the contracting CD4+ clones; CD8+ ones were within EMRA.

On this clonotype: Its antigen is not identified.

The V call is TRBV9, the J call TRBJ1-2, with 8 bases that match TRBD1. The source of this sequence is an adult woman who had mild COVID-19 (a few samples of this study predate the infection). Cell type and time point are not known. Sequenced: PBMCs or a T cell subset sorted from them (not recorded which). The CDR3 here is CASSVALMTGDDPSGYTF. The CDR3 DNA follows: TGTGCCAGCAGCGTAGCCCTTATGACAGGGGATGATCCTAGTGGCTACACCTTC.